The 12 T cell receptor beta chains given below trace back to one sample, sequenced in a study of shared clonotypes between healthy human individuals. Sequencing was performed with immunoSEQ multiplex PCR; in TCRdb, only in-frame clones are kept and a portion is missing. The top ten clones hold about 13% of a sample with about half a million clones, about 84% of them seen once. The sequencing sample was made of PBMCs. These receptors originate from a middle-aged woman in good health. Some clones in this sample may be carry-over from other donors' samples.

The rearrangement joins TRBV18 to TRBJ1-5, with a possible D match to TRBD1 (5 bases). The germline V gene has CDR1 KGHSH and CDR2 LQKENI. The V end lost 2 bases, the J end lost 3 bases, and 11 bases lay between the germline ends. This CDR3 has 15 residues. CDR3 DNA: TGTGCCAGCTCACCAATGGGGGATAACAATCAGCCCCAGCATTTT. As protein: CASSPMGDNNQPQHF.

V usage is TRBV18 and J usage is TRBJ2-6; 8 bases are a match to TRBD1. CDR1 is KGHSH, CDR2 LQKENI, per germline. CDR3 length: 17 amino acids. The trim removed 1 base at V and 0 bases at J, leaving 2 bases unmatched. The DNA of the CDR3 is TGTGCCAGCTCACCACGACAGGGGAACTCTGGGGCCAACGTCCTGACTTTC. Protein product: CASSPRQGNSGANVLTF.

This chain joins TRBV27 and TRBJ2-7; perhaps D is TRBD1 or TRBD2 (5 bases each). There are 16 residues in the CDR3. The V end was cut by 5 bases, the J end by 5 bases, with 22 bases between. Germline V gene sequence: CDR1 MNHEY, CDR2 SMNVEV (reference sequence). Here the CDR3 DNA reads TGTGCCAGCAGTCCGCTCGGGGCAGTTTACAAGCACGAGCAGTACTTC. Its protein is CASSPLGAVYKHEQYF.

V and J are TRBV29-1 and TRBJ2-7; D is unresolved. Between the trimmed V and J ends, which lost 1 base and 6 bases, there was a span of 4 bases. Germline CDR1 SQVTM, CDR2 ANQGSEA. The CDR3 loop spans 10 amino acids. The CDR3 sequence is CSVEAIEQYF. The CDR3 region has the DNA TGCAGCGTTGAAGCCATCGAGCAGTACTTC.

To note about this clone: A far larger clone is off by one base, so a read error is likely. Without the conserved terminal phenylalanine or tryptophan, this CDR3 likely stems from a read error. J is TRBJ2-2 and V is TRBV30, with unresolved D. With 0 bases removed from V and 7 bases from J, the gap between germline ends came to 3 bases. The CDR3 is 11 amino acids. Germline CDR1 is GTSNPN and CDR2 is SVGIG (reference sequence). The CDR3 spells CAWSVGGELFS. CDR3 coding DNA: TGTGCCTGGAGTGTAGGCGGGGAGCTGTTTTCT.

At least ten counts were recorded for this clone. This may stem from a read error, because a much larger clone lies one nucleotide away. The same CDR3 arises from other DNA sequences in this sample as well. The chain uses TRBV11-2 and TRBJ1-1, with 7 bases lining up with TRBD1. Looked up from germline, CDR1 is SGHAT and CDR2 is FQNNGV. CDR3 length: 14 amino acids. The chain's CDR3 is CASSAGTANTEAFF. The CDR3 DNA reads TGTGCCAGCAGCGCCGGGACAGCTAACACCGAAGCTTTCTTT.

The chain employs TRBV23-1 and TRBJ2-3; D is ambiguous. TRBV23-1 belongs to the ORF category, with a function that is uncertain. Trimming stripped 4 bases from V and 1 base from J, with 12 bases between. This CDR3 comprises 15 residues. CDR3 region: CASSPPCFCTDTQYF. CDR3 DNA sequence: TGCGCCAGCAGTCCCCCGTGTTTTTGCACAGATACGCAGTATTTT.

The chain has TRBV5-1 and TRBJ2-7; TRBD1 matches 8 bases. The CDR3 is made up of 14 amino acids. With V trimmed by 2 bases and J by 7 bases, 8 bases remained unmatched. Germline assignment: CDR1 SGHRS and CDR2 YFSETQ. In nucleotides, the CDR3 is TGCGCCAGCAGCTTATGGCAGGGGGCGAGTGAGCAGTACTTC. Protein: CASSLWQGASEQYF.

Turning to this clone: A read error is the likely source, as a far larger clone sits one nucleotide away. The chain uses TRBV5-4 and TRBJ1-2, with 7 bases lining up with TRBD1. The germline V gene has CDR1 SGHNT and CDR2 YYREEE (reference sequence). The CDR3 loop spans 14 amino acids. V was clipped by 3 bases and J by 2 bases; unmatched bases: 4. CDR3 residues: CASSSLTGNYGYTF. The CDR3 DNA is TGTGCCAGCAGCTCCCTGACAGGGAACTATGGCTACACCTTC.

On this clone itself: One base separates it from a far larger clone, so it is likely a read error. The CDR3 nucleotides are TGTGCCTGGAAAGACACGGGACTAGATGGAAATGAGCAGTTCTTC. It encodes CAWKDTGLDGNEQFF. This chain links TRBV30 with TRBJ2-1; TRBD2 agrees at 8 bases. Germline CDR1 is GTSNPN and CDR2 is SVGIG (reference sequence). CDR3 length: 15 residues. The V and J ends lost 4 bases and 7 bases, in that order; junction bases with no gene match: 12.

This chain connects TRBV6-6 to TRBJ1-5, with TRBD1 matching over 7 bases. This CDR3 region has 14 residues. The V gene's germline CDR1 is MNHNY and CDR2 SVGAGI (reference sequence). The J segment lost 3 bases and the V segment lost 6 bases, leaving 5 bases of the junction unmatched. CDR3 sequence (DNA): TGTGCCAGCAGCAACACAGGGGCCAATCAGCCCCAGCATTTT. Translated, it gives CASSNTGANQPQHF.

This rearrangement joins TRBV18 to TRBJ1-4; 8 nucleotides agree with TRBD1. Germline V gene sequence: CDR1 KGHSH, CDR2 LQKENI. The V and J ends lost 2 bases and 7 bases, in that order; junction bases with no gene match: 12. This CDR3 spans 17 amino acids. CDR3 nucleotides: TGTGCCAGCTCACCAACTACCCTGCAGGGGGCCAGTGAAAAACTGTTTTTT. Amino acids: CASSPTTLQGASEKLFF.